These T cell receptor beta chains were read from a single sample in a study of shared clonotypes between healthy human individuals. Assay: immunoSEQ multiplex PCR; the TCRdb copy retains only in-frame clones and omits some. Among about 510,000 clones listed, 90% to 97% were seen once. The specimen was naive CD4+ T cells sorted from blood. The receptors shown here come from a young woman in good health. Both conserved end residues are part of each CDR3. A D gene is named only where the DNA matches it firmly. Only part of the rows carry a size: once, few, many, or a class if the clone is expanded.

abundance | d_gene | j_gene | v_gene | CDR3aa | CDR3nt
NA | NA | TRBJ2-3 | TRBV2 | CASSEAGPWVTDTQYF | TGTGCCAGCAGTGAAGCAGGGCCCTGGGTCACAGATACGCAGTATTTT
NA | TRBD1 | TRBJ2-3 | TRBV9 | CASNRGAEDTQYF | TGTGCCAGCAACAGGGGGGCAGAAGATACGCAGTATTTT
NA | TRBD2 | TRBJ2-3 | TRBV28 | CASSFPLAGGGQTDTQYF | TGTGCCAGCAGTTTCCCACTAGCGGGAGGCGGGCAGACAGATACGCAGTATTTT
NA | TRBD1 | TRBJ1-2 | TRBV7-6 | CASSPQTQGGGYGYTF | TGTGCCAGCAGCCCCCAAACTCAAGGGGGCGGTTATGGCTACACCTTC
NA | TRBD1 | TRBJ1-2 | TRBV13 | CASSPGQDYGYTF | TGTGCCAGCAGCCCGGGACAGGATTATGGCTACACCTTC
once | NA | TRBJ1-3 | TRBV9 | CASSVSILDGNTIYF | TGTGCCAGCAGCGTAAGCATACTTGATGGAAACACCATATATTTT
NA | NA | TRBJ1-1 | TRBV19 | CASASVANTEAFF | TGTGCCAGTGCATCGGTAGCGAACACTGAAGCTTTCTTT
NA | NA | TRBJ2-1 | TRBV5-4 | CASSLAGSYNEQFF | TGTGCCAGCAGCTTGGCAGGTTCCTACAATGAGCAGTTCTTC
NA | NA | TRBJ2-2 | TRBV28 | CAATGYGTGELFF | TGTGCCGCCACAGGATATGGTACCGGGGAGCTGTTTTTT
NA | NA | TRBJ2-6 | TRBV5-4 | CASSTPTASITGANVLTF | TGTGCCAGCAGCACCCCGACGGCCTCTATAACTGGGGCCAACGTCCTGACTTTC
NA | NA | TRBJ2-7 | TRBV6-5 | CASSPLTSGHREQYF | TGTGCCAGCAGTCCCCTGACCTCTGGGCATCGGGAGCAGTACTTC
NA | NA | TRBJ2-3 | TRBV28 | CASSFGTNRDEGYF | TGTGCCAGCAGTTTCGGTACTAACAGGGACGAGGGGTATTTT
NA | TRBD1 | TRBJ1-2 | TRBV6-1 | CASRLGQTLGGGYTF | TGTGCCAGCAGACTGGGACAGACGTTAGGTGGCGGCTACACCTTC
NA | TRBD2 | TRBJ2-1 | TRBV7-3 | CASSFPGLATVPHNNEQFF | TGTGCCAGCAGCTTCCCGGGACTAGCGACGGTACCCCACAACAATGAGCAGTTCTTC